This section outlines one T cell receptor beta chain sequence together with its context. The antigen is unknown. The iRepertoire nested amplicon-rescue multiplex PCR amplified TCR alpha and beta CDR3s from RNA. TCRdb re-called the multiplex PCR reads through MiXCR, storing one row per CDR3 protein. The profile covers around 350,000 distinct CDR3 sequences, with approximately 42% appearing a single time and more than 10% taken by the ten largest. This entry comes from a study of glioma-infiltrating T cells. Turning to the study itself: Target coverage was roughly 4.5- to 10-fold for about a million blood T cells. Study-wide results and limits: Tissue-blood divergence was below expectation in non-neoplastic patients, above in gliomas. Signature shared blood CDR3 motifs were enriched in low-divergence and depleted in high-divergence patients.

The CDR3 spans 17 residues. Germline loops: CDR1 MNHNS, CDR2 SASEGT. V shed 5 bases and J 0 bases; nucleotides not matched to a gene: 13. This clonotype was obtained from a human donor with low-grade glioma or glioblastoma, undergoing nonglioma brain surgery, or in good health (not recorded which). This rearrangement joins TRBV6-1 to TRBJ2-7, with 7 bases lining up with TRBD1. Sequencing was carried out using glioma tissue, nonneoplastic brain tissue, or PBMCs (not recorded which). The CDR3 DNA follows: TGTGCCAGCAGTCCACGTGGGGACAGACAGTACTCCTACGAGCAGTACTTC. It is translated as CASSPRGDRQYSYEQYF.